These T cell receptor beta chains were read from a single sample in a study of T cell responses to AZD1222 COVID-19 vaccine. Clones were read by immunoSEQ multiplex PCR, and TCRdb kept only the in-frame ones, dropping some. Of 95,000 to 150,000 clones in the sample, around 84% were seen once. Here the sequenced sample was peripheral blood, taken 28 days after the second AZD1222 dose. The origin of the receptors is an adult who received the AZD1222 COVID-19 vaccine. Both conserved end residues are part of each CDR3. Fields, in order: V gene, J gene, D gene, clone size, CDR3 protein, CDR3 DNA. The D gene is left open where the match is weak. Only some rows state a clone size, as once, few, many or a class for expanded clones.

v_gene: TRBV6-5
j_gene: TRBJ2-7
d_gene: NA
abundance: NA
CDR3aa: CASGTFTYEQYF
CDR3nt: TGTGCCAGCGGGACTTTTACCTACGAGCAGTACTTC

v_gene: TRBV7-2
j_gene: TRBJ2-5
d_gene: NA
abundance: NA
CDR3aa: CASSLQTGEGETQYF
CDR3nt: TGTGCCAGCAGCCTCCAGACAGGGGAGGGAGAGACCCAGTACTTC

v_gene: TRBV14
j_gene: TRBJ2-2
d_gene: NA
abundance: NA
CDR3aa: CASSQYGLLGGELFF
CDR3nt: TGTGCCAGCAGCCAATATGGTCTTCTCGGCGGGGAGCTGTTTTTT

v_gene: TRBV28
j_gene: TRBJ2-7
d_gene: NA
abundance: NA
CDR3aa: CASRLTGSYEQYF
CDR3nt: TGTGCCAGCAGGCTAACAGGGTCCTACGAGCAGTACTTC

v_gene: TRBV5-1
j_gene: TRBJ1-6
d_gene: NA
abundance: few
CDR3aa: CASSLEGGSPLHF
CDR3nt: TGCGCCAGCAGCTTGGAGGGCGGTTCACCCCTCCACTTT

v_gene: TRBV2
j_gene: TRBJ2-7
d_gene: NA
abundance: once
CDR3aa: CASSEEAATSYEQYF
CDR3nt: TGTGCCAGCAGTGAAGAGGCGGCGACCTCCTACGAGCAGTACTTC

v_gene: TRBV3-1/TRBV3-2
j_gene: TRBJ1-1
d_gene: TRBD1
abundance: NA
CDR3aa: CASSPITRTGTEAFF
CDR3nt: TGTGCCAGCAGCCCGATCACCAGGACAGGCACTGAAGCTTTCTTT

v_gene: TRBV3-1/TRBV3-2
j_gene: TRBJ1-5
d_gene: NA
abundance: once
CDR3aa: CASSQVGCQPQHF
CDR3nt: TGTGCCAGCAGCCAAGTGGGCTGTCAGCCCCAGCATTTT

v_gene: TRBV5-4
j_gene: TRBJ2-3
d_gene: TRBD2
abundance: NA
CDR3aa: CASRSRTSASTDTQYF
CDR3nt: TGTGCCAGCAGATCCAGGACTAGCGCTAGCACAGATACGCAGTATTTT

v_gene: TRBV29-1
j_gene: TRBJ2-6
d_gene: NA
abundance: NA
CDR3aa: CSVVSSGANVLTF
CDR3nt: TGCAGCGTTGTTTCCTCTGGGGCCAACGTCCTGACTTTC

v_gene: TRBV5-1
j_gene: TRBJ2-6
d_gene: NA
abundance: NA
CDR3aa: CASSEPSGANVLTF
CDR3nt: TGCGCCAGCAGCGAACCCTCGGGGGCCAACGTCCTGACTTTC

v_gene: TRBV29-1
j_gene: TRBJ2-5
d_gene: TRBD2
abundance: once
CDR3aa: CSTAGTTKETQYF
CDR3nt: TGCAGCACTGCCGGGACTACCAAAGAGACCCAGTACTTC

v_gene: TRBV3-1/TRBV3-2
j_gene: TRBJ1-2
d_gene: NA
abundance: NA
CDR3aa: CASSQVGTLYGYTF
CDR3nt: TGTGCCAGCAGCCAAGTGGGGACACTCTATGGCTACACCTTC

v_gene: TRBV19
j_gene: TRBJ2-6
d_gene: NA
abundance: NA
CDR3aa: CASERRGTSGANVLTF
CDR3nt: TGTGCCTCTGAACGGCGTGGGACCTCTGGGGCCAACGTCCTGACTTTC

v_gene: TRBV30
j_gene: TRBJ2-7
d_gene: NA
abundance: NA
CDR3aa: CAWSKGYYEQYF
CDR3nt: TGTGCCTGGAGTAAGGGTTACTACGAGCAGTACTTC